The 21 T cell receptor beta chains listed next were all sequenced from one sample in a study of T cells after yellow fever vaccination. TCRdb used MiXCR to reprocess the 5' RACE reads, holding one entry per CDR3 protein. The repertoire has just over 300,000 distinct CDR3 sequences, 3% to 4.5% of them found once; the top ten carry less than 25%. The specimen comprised PBMCs, sampled on the day of the yellow fever booster vaccination. These receptors came from a man in his late teens or twenties who received the YFV17D yellow fever vaccine.

At least ten counts were recorded for this clonotype. The chain carries TRBV7-9 and TRBJ2-5; D possibly corresponds to TRBD2 (5 bases). V lost 1 base and J lost 3, with 6 bases in between. This CDR3 region has 13 residues. The germline CDR1 and CDR2 sequences are SEHNR and FQNEAQ (reference sequence). The CDR3 nucleotides read TGTGCCAGCAGCTTAGTGGGAGAAGAGACCCAGTACTTC. Translated, it gives CASSLVGEETQYF.

This clonotype was observed many times. The chain uses TRBV7-9 and TRBJ2-7; tentatively, D is TRBD1 or TRBD2 (5 bases each). V was clipped by 5 bases and J by 3 bases, with 17 bases between them. The length of the CDR3 is 15 residues. Looked up from germline, CDR1 is SEHNR and CDR2 is FQNEAQ (reference sequence). The CDR3: CASSRSPGPRYEQYV. DNA for the CDR3: TGTGCCAGCAGCCGAAGCCCGGGACCCCGCTACGAGCAGTACGTC.

This chain links TRBV9 with TRBJ1-1; no clear D gene. This CDR3 contains 14 residues. V lost 4 bases and J 1 base, leaving 11 bases between the germline ends. CDR1 is SGDLS, CDR2 YYNGEE, per germline. The CDR3 DNA follows: TGTGCCAGCAGCCCCACCTCGGGGAACACTGAAGCTTTCTTT. It yields the protein CASSPTSGNTEAFF.

At least ten counts were recorded for this clonotype. The chain recombines TRBV7-2 with TRBJ2-5; 7 bases match TRBD2. CDR1 and CDR2 (germline): SGHTA, FQGNSA. There are 15 residues in the CDR3. The V segment lost 0 bases and the J segment 3 bases; nucleotides outside the gene matches: 4. CDR3 region: CASSLAGGLEETQYF. The CDR3, as DNA: TGTGCCAGCAGCTTAGCGGGAGGGCTCGAAGAGACCCAGTACTTC. The whole variable domain, remainder taken from reference TRBV7-2 and TRBJ2-5, is GAGVSQSPSNKVTEKGKDVELRCDPISGHTALYWYRQSLGQGLEFLIYFQGNSAPDKSGLPSDRFSAERTGGSVSTLTIQRTQQEDSAVYLCASSLAGGLEETQYFGPGTRLLVL.

This clonotype was detected many times. The chain uses TRBV10-1 and TRBJ1-2; 9 nucleotides match TRBD1. Germline V lookup: CDR1 WNHNN, CDR2 SYGVQD (reference sequence). Unmatched junction bases numbered 15, after V lost 8 bases and J lost 5 bases. The CDR3 sequence is 16 residues long. In DNA, the CDR3 is TGCGCCAGCTCCGGGACAGGGAGGAATCTGGCATATGGCTACACCTTC. It encodes CASSGTGRNLAYGYTF.

The chain combines TRBV28 with TRBJ2-1, with TRBD1 identical over 8 bases. This CDR3 contains 15 residues. Germline V gene sequence: CDR1 MDHEN, CDR2 SYDVKM. J lost 3 bases, V lost 2 bases, and 3 bases had no gene match. The CDR3 DNA follows: TGTGCCAGCAGTTTAAGGACAGGGTACTACAATGAGCAGTTCTTC. Translated: CASSLRTGYYNEQFF.

This clonotype was counted at least ten times. The chain joins TRBV7-9 to TRBJ2-2, with 10 bases identical to TRBD2. The CDR3 consists of 19 residues. Germline trimming cut 1 base from V and 4 bases from J; bases unmatched to any gene: 12. In germline, CDR1 is SEHNR, CDR2 FQNEAQ (reference sequence). The CDR3 DNA reads as TGTGCCAGCAGCTTAGTCGTATCAGCGGGGGGGCTCGGCACCGGGGAGCTGTTTTTT. Translating gives CASSLVVSAGGLGTGELFF.

This clonotype was counted many times. Here the CDR3 DNA reads TGCAGTGCTAGCCGGACGGGTTATGCTCAGCCCCAGCATTTT. It specifies CSASRTGYAQPQHF. The V call is TRBV20-1, the J call TRBJ1-5; D remains unclear. Germline V gene data show CDR1 as DFQATT and CDR2 as SNEGSKA (reference sequence). The V and J ends lost 3 bases and 6 bases respectively, with 15 bases between them. CDR3 length: 14 amino acids.

This clonotype came up a few times. The chain couples TRBV20-1 to TRBJ1-2; 8 bases are shared with TRBD1. The CDR3 extends over 13 amino acids. V lost 1 base, J lost 7 bases, and 5 bases stayed unmatched. The germline CDR1 and CDR2 sequences are DFQATT and SNEGSKA (reference sequence). The CDR3 here is CSARVQGASGYTF. The DNA of the CDR3 is TGCAGTGCTAGAGTCCAGGGGGCGTCTGGCTACACCTTC.

The table lists this clonotype with many counts. The CDR3 region is CASTDRGTEMPQHF. In DNA, the CDR3 is TGTGCCTCGACGGACAGGGGGACGGAGATGCCCCAGCATTTT. This chain connects TRBV6-6 to TRBJ1-5; the match to TRBD1 covers 10 bases. After removal of 11 bases from V and 9 bases from J, the junction contained 13 bases not matched to a gene. This CDR3 has 14 residues. CDR1 is MNHNY and CDR2 is SVGAGI in the germline V gene (reference sequence).

The chain is built from TRBV20-1 and TRBJ1-2, with D maybe TRBD1 (5 bases). The CDR3 extends over 16 amino acids. Germline V gives CDR1 DFQATT, CDR2 SNEGSKA (reference sequence). V shed 2 bases and J shed 4 bases, with 20 bases lying between them. The CDR3 protein is CSARLPGNVKVYGYTF. DNA for the CDR3: TGCAGTGCTAGACTTCCAGGGAACGTGAAAGTCTATGGCTACACCTTC.

This clonotype has a count of ten or more. The CDR3 reads CASSRGQAPNTEAFF. The CDR3 DNA is TGCGCCAGCAGCCGAGGACAGGCTCCGAACACTGAAGCTTTCTTT. V usage is TRBV5-1 and J usage is TRBJ1-1, with TRBD1 matching over 7 bases. Trimming took 4 bases from V and 1 from J; bases not matched to a gene: 7. The CDR3 consists of 15 residues. Germline assignment: CDR1 SGHRS and CDR2 YFSETQ. Together with reference TRBV5-1 and TRBJ1-1, the CDR3 gives the full variable domain: KAGVTQTPRYLIKTRGQQVTLSCSPISGHRSVSWYQQTPGQGLQFLFEYFSETQRNKGNFPGRFSGRQFSNSRSEMNVSTLELGDSALYLCASSRGQAPNTEAFFGQGTRLTVV.

This clonotype was seen repeatedly, ten times or more. The rearrangement links TRBV18 to TRBJ2-7, with 7 bases that match TRBD1. This CDR3 is built from 13 residues. With 3 bases clipped from V and 6 bases from J, the junction kept 5 bases outside the gene matches. Germline loops: CDR1 KGHSH, CDR2 LQKENI. Here the CDR3 DNA reads TGTGCCAGCTCACCTACAGGGGACGGCGAGCAGTACGTC. Amino acids: CASSPTGDGEQYV.

This clonotype was seen ten or more times. The CDR3 coding sequence is TGTGCCTGGCGACAAAACCCCGGGACAGGGCAGTATTTT. It encodes CAWRQNPGTGQYF. The chain recombines TRBV30 with TRBJ2-3; 8 bases fit TRBD1. V was clipped by 5 bases and J by 11 bases; unmatched bases: 12. The CDR3 is 13 residues long. Germline CDR1 and CDR2: GTSNPN and SVGIG (reference sequence).

At least ten counts were recorded for this clonotype. This chain links TRBV7-9 with TRBJ1-6; the D is unclear. This CDR3 contains 16 residues. The germline V and J ends were trimmed by 1 base and 0 bases, with 7 bases remaining between them. From germline, CDR1 is SEHNR and CDR2 FQNEAQ (reference sequence). CDR3 in amino acids: CASSLVRSSYNSPLHF. CDR3 nucleotide sequence: TGTGCCAGCAGCTTAGTTCGGAGCTCCTATAATTCACCCCTCCACTTT.

Only a few counts were recorded for this clonotype. The chain joins TRBV7-8 to TRBJ2-7, with 8 bases fitting TRBD1. From germline, CDR1 is SGHVS and CDR2 FQNEAQ. Trimming removed 0 bases from V and 3 bases from J; junction bases left unmatched: 13. The CDR3 length is 18 residues. CDR3 DNA: TGTGCCAGCAGCTTAGCCGTCGGGGCAGGGGGCCACTTCTACGAGCAGTACGTC. Translation gives CASSLAVGAGGHFYEQYV.

This chain links TRBV2 with TRBJ2-2, with 10 bases aligning to TRBD1. CDR1 is SNHLY, CDR2 FYNNEI, per germline. There are 18 residues in the CDR3. Trimming at V came to 5 bases and at J to 3 bases, leaving 12 bases not matched to a gene. The CDR3: CASSPLPPGTGDTGELFF. The CDR3 DNA follows: TGTGCCAGCAGTCCCTTGCCCCCCGGGACAGGGGACACCGGGGAGCTGTTTTTT.

This clonotype occurred many times. The chain joins TRBV9 to TRBJ2-2; TRBD2 aligns across 8 bases. CDR1 is SGDLS and CDR2 is YYNGEE in the germline V gene. This CDR3 comprises 16 residues. The V gene end was trimmed by 3 bases and the J gene end by 0 bases; junction bases not matched to a gene: 4. This CDR3 reads CASSELGGANTGELFF. The CDR3 DNA reads TGTGCCAGCAGCGAGCTCGGGGGGGCGAACACCGGGGAGCTGTTTTTT.

To note about this clonotype: The CDR3 does not close with the conserved phenylalanine or tryptophan, likely indicating a read error. The gene calls are TRBV18 and TRBJ2-7; 12 bases are a match to TRBD2. This CDR3 contains 15 residues. V dropped 3 bases and J dropped 2; count of bases not matched to a gene: 2. Germline values: CDR1 KGHSH, CDR2 LQKENI. In nucleotides, the CDR3 is TGTGCCAGCTCACCCAGGACTAGCGGGACCTACGAGCAGTACCTC. This sequence encodes CASSPRTSGTYEQYL.

Many counts were recorded for this clonotype. This chain connects TRBV7-8 to TRBJ2-1, with D perhaps TRBD2 (6 bases). Trimming removed 5 bases from V and 4 bases from J, with 9 bases in between. The CDR3 spans 13 residues. Per germline, CDR1 SGHVS and CDR2 FQNEAQ. CDR3 protein: CASSIGRYNEQFF. The CDR3 DNA follows: TGTGCCAGCAGCATTGGGAGGTACAATGAGCAGTTCTTC.

The sample holds many counts of this clonotype. The rearrangement joins TRBV12-3 or TRBV12-4 to TRBJ2-5, with D maybe TRBD1 (5 bases). The CDR3 has 13 residues. The V and J ends lost 5 bases and 5 bases respectively, with 12 bases between them. The CDR3 DNA reads TGTGCCAGCAGTGACAGTTTCCTTGAGACCCAGTACTTC. It codes for CASSDSFLETQYF.